In this sample, the clone carrying this TCR beta chain turned up once. Its specificity is unknown. This entry comes from a study of T cell responses to AZD1222 COVID-19 vaccine. Whole-study findings and limits: Recipients of two AZD1222 doses showed rising Spike-specific TCR breadth and depth. Clonal diversity may have been underestimated in mostly white British donors.

Using immunoSEQ multiplex PCR, the repertoire was profiled, and TCRdb retains in-frame clones only, with some absent. The table includes about 150,000 clones, approximately 91% detected once. CDR3 length equals 15 residues. CDR1 and CDR2 from the germline V gene are SGHTS and YDEGEE. V was pared by 4 bases and J by 5 bases, with 18 bases between. This TCR was sampled from an adult who received the AZD1222 COVID-19 vaccine. The chain combines TRBV5-8 with TRBJ1-1, with D tentatively TRBD1 (5 bases). Sequencing used peripheral blood, obtained 28 days after the second AZD1222 dose. CDR3 DNA: TGTGCCAGCAGCCTGGACAATAGAAGGGTGACTGAAGCTTTCTTT. It specifies CASSLDNRRVTEAFF.